This T cell receptor beta chain derives from a study of PD-1 blockade in mismatch repair-deficient tumors. A single count supports this clone. The CDR3 length is 14 residues. CDR1 LGHNT and CDR2 FRNRAP come from the germline V gene. Trimming took 1 base from V and 2 from J; bases not matched to a gene: 2. The protocol was immunoSEQ multiplex PCR, while the TCRdb copy is restricted to in-frame clones and leaves out a portion. The sample yields around 100,000 clones, 60% to 85% seen once. Sequencing used peripheral blood, obtained more than 58 weeks after starting pembrolizumab. The source is an adult with mismatch repair-deficient cancer. The chain links TRBV12-5 to TRBJ2-7; 7 nucleotides agree with TRBD2. The CDR3 here is CASGLGGGTYEQYF. The CDR3 DNA follows: TGTGCTAGTGGTTTGGGCGGGGGAACCTACGAGCAGTACTTC.